A single sample gave rise to the 7 T cell receptor beta chains below, sequenced in a study of cytomegalovirus exposure and HLA in healthy donors. This PCR relied on a set of 60 Vbeta primers and 13 Jbeta primers. Produced via immunoSEQ multiplex PCR; TCRdb's table is partial and in-frame only. In the table there are 93,000 or so clones, around two thirds of which are singletons. The specimen was PBMCs. Every receptor here comes from a woman between 50 and 59 years old in good health and CMV-seronegative.

This chain's CDR3 is CSIGEGGNTIYF. The CDR3 nucleotides are TGCAGTATAGGGGAAGGTGGAAACACCATATATTTT. The rearrangement joins TRBV29-1 to TRBJ1-3, with a tentative D call TRBD1 (5 bases). Germline CDR1 is SQVTM and CDR2 is ANQGSEA. This CDR3 contains 12 residues.

The chain combines TRBV2 with TRBJ1-5; D may be TRBD1 (5 bases). Trimming removed 6 bases at V and 4 bases at J, with 13 bases between. CDR3 length equals 14 residues. Germline V gene data show CDR1 as SNHLY and CDR2 as FYNNEI. CDR3 in DNA: TGTGCCAGCAGCCAGGACAAGGCGAATCAGCCCCAGCATTTT. Amino acids: CASSQDKANQPQHF.

This chain uses TRBV7-2 with TRBJ2-7, with unresolved D. In germline, CDR1 is SGHTA, CDR2 FQGNSA. Trimming removed 2 bases at V and 5 bases at J, with 10 bases between. The CDR3 runs to 13 residues. The CDR3 DNA is TGTGCCAGCAGCTTATTCGGGTTCGACGAGCAGTACTTC. Encoded protein: CASSLFGFDEQYF.

The sample holds a few counts of this clone. The chain combines TRBV10-2 with TRBJ1-2; 11 bases map to TRBD1. Germline-derived CDR1 and CDR2 are WSHSY and SAAADI. The CDR3 sequence is 16 residues long. Trimming removed 3 bases from V and 4 bases from J; junction bases left unmatched: 7. The CDR3 region is CASSEIWTGGTYGYTF. CDR3 nucleotide sequence: TGCGCCAGCAGTGAAATTTGGACAGGGGGCACCTATGGCTACACCTTC.

V is TRBV6-4 and J is TRBJ2-6; D is unresolved. Trimming took 3 bases from V and 0 from J, leaving 6 bases between them. The CDR3 runs to 15 residues. Germline CDR1 and CDR2: MRHNA and SNTAGT. CDR3 region: CASSDQASGANVLTF. DNA for the CDR3: TGTGCCAGCAGTGATCAGGCCTCTGGGGCCAACGTCCTGACTTTC.

This chain joins TRBV21-1 and TRBJ1-4; the table's D call of TRBD1 was not tested on the DNA. TRBV21-1 counts as a pseudogene. CDR3 length: 14 amino acids. The CDR3 reads CASSQGPRIGKLFF. Written as DNA, the CDR3 is TGTGCCAGCAGCCAGGGGCCGCGAATCGGAAAACTGTTTTTT.

This rearrangement joins TRBV28 to TRBJ2-7; 12 nucleotides align to TRBD2. Germline loops: CDR1 MDHEN, CDR2 SYDVKM. The V gene end was trimmed by 5 bases and the J gene end by 3 bases; junction bases not matched to a gene: 8. The CDR3 has 16 amino acids. The CDR3 protein is CASSPRTSGTRYEQYF. CDR3 DNA: TGTGCCAGCAGTCCACGGACTAGCGGGACCCGCTACGAGCAGTACTTC.